This TCR beta chain was captured in a study of T cell repertoires in cytomegalovirus infection. A remark on this clonotype: Its antigen is unidentified.

The V gene end was trimmed by 1 base and the J gene end by 5 bases; junction bases not matched to a gene: 0. Germline CDR1 and CDR2: SNHLY and FYNNEI. The CDR3 loop spans 13 amino acids. TCRdb used MiXCR to reprocess the reads, holding one entry per CDR3 protein. This sample has around 340,000 distinct CDR3 sequences, with almost 30% found just once. The material sequenced was cultured PBMCs, taken from culture after CMV antigen stimulation. The receptor comes from a human donor in good health (CMV status not recorded). Some clones in this sample may be carry-over from other donors' samples. The V and J genes are TRBV2 and TRBJ2-5; 8 bases agree with TRBD1. The CDR3 spells CASSEGTGETQYF. The CDR3 bases are TGTGCCAGCAGTGAAGGGACAGGGGAGACCCAGTACTTC.